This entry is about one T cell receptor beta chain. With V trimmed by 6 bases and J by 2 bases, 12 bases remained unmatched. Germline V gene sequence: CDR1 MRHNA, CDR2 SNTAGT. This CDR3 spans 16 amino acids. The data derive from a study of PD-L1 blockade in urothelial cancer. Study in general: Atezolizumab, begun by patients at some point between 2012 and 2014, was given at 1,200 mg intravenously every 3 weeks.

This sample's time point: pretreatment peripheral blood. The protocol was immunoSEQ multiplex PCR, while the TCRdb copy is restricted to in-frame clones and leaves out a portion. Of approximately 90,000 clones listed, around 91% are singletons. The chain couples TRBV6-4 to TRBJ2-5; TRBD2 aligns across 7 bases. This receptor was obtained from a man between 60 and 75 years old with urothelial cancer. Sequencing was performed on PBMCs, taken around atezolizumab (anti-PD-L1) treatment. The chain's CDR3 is CASRVGGSIPQETQYF. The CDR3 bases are TGTGCCAGCAGGGTGGGGGGGTCCATCCCACAAGAGACCCAGTACTTC.